This record concerns one T cell receptor (beta chain) sequence. The entry originates in a study of T cell changes during pregnancy in multiple sclerosis. Profiled with immunoSEQ multiplex PCR; TCRdb holds only in-frame clones, not every one. The repertoire holds roughly 49,000 clones, with roughly 92% as singletons. CDR3 size: 16 residues. Germline V gene sequence: CDR1 LNHDA, CDR2 SQIVND (reference sequence). The rearrangement uses TRBV19 and TRBJ2-5; TRBD2 aligns across 15 bases. The J call may be incorrect, as the DNA end agrees better with TRBJ2-7. The clonotype was recovered from a female donor in good health, enrolled as a control in a pregnancy study. This sample comprised CD4+ T cells from peripheral blood mononuclear cells, obtained in the second trimester of pregnancy. CDR3 residues: CASSRGLAGGPYEQYF. As DNA, the CDR3 is TGTGCCAGTAGTAGGGGACTAGCGGGGGGCCCCTACGAGCAGTACTTC.